Below, 32 T cell receptor beta chains from the same sample are listed, as sequenced in a study of blood T cell repertoires in COVID-19. Only in-frame clones appear in the TCRdb table, and some are missing; sequencing was by immunoSEQ multiplex PCR. The data contain 50,000 to 65,000 clones, 65% to 85% of them singletons. The specimen was PBMCs or T cells enriched from blood (not recorded which). All receptors come from a woman in her sixties or seventies who had been exposed to COVID-19.

The chain recombines TRBV6-5 with TRBJ2-3; 8 bases map to TRBD2. Germline V gene data show CDR1 as MNHEY and CDR2 as SVGAGI. This CDR3 is built from 15 residues. V dropped 5 bases and J dropped 4; count of bases not matched to a gene: 8. CDR3 sequence: CASSLGLAGADTQYF. The CDR3 DNA sequence: TGTGCCAGCAGTCTCGGACTAGCAGGGGCAGATACGCAGTATTTT.

The genes are TRBV5-1 and TRBJ1-5; D may be TRBD1 (6 bases). V lost 4 bases, J lost 0 bases, and 8 bases lay in between. The CDR3 has 14 residues. CDR1 is SGHRS and CDR2 is YFSETQ in the germline V gene. The CDR3 region is CASSPDSSNQPQHF. The CDR3 DNA sequence: TGCGCCAGCAGCCCGGACAGTAGCAATCAGCCCCAGCATTTT.

The chain employs TRBV20-1 and TRBJ2-3; D is perhaps TRBD2 (6 bases). Germline CDR1 and CDR2: DFQATT and SNEGSKA (reference sequence). The CDR3 loop spans 14 amino acids. The V and J ends lost 3 bases and 5 bases respectively, with 15 bases between them. The CDR3 reads CSASFGGRGDTQYF. The CDR3 DNA is TGCAGTGCTAGTTTCGGGGGTAGGGGAGATACGCAGTATTTT.

The table lists this clone with a few counts. The chain combines TRBV5-5 with TRBJ2-1, with D maybe TRBD2 (5 bases). The germline V gene encodes CDR1 SGHKS and CDR2 YYEKEE (reference sequence). The ends were cut back, 7 bases at V and 9 bases at J, with 14 bases in the middle. The CDR3 has 12 amino acids. CDR3 coding DNA: TGTGCCAGCGGAAGGGAGTGGCGTGAGCAGTTCTTC. Protein product: CASGREWREQFF.

V usage is TRBV9 and J usage is TRBJ2-5; D perhaps matches TRBD2 (6 bases). CDR3 size: 18 residues. In germline, CDR1 is SGDLS, CDR2 YYNGEE. The V end was cut by 1 base, the J end by 4 bases, with 23 bases between. The CDR3 coding sequence is TGTGCCAGCAGCGTATCCTTGGAGGGACCAAGCCGGGGAGAGACCCAGTACTTC. Its translation is CASSVSLEGPSRGETQYF.

V and J are TRBV5-1 and TRBJ2-5; tentative D call: TRBD2 (5 bases). Per the germline V gene, CDR1 is SGHRS and CDR2 is YFSETQ. CDR3 size: 16 residues. Trimming shortened V by 0 bases and J by 2 bases, and 14 bases separated the two germline ends. The CDR3 nucleotides are TGCGCCAGCAGCTTGGGGGGAGTAGCGCAACAAGAGACCCAGTACTTC. Protein: CASSLGGVAQQETQYF.

J is TRBJ1-2 and V is TRBV18, with 9 bases fitting TRBD1. There are 14 residues in the CDR3. Germline V gives CDR1 KGHSH, CDR2 LQKENI. J gave up 5 bases and V 2 bases, and 3 bases lay outside the gene matches. The CDR3 DNA sequence: TGTGCCAGCTCACCAATGGGACAGGGATATGGCTACACCTTC. Translated, it gives CASSPMGQGYGYTF.

This clone has only one observation. The CDR3 here is CATQVVAGQTYEQYF. CDR3 bases: TGTGCCACCCAGGTGGTAGCGGGGCAAACCTACGAGCAGTACTTC. The chain is built from TRBV7-2 and TRBJ2-7; 8 nucleotides match TRBD2. The length of the CDR3 is 15 residues. Losses at the gene ends were 10 bases for V and 2 bases for J; bases not matched to a gene: 13. CDR1 is SGHTA, CDR2 FQGNSA, per germline.

This clone turned up a few times. The V gene is TRBV5-1, the J gene TRBJ2-2; D is possibly TRBD1 (6 bases). This CDR3 comprises 14 residues. V was pared by 7 bases and J by 2 bases, with 12 bases between. Germline loops: CDR1 SGHRS, CDR2 YFSETQ. CDR3 residues: CASGSTGNTGELFF. CDR3 nucleotides: TGCGCCAGCGGTTCGACAGGCAACACCGGGGAGCTGTTTTTT.

There are a few counts of this clone. The genes are TRBV10-3 and TRBJ2-5; D is possibly TRBD1 (5 bases). This CDR3 has 17 amino acids. The V gene lost 0 bases and the J gene lost 5 bases, with 19 bases spanning the gap. The germline gives CDR1 ENHRY, CDR2 SYGVKD. The CDR3 DNA reads as TGTGCCATCAGTGAGTCGATGAGAACGCTTGGGGCGGAGACCCAGTACTTC. Translated: CAISESMRTLGAETQYF.

CDR3: CASSPLGGIQYF. In DNA form, the CDR3 reads TGTGCCAGCAGCCCACTGGGGGGCATTCAGTACTTC. The chain links TRBV11-2 to TRBJ2-4; a weak D match, TRBD2 (6 bases). The germline V gene has CDR1 SGHAT and CDR2 FQNNGV. The CDR3 totals 12 residues. V shed 5 bases and J shed 9 bases, with 11 bases lying between them.

The chain joins TRBV9 to TRBJ1-2; D not resolved. The CDR3 consists of 11 residues. The V gene lost 7 bases and the J gene lost 8 bases, with 12 bases spanning the gap. Germline V gives CDR1 SGDLS, CDR2 YYNGEE. CDR3 protein: CASQGGGGYTF. CDR3 coding DNA: TGTGCCAGCCAAGGCGGTGGAGGCTACACCTTC.

The chain recombines TRBV21-1 with TRBJ2-7; the table calls TRBD2, which could not be checked here. TRBV21-1 is recorded as a pseudogene. The CDR3 runs 16 residues. The CDR3 sequence: CASSKGRLAFTYEQYF. CDR3 nucleotides: TGTGCCAGCAGCAAAGGCAGACTAGCGTTCACCTACGAGCAGTACTTC.

V usage is TRBV27 and J usage is TRBJ2-3, with 7 bases that match TRBD2. This CDR3 has 15 amino acids. The J segment lost 2 bases and the V segment lost 6 bases, leaving 8 bases of the junction unmatched. CDR1 and CDR2 (germline): MNHEY, SMNVEV (reference sequence). The chain's CDR3 is CASRAAGRFTDTQYF. The CDR3 nucleotides read TGTGCCAGCAGGGCAGCGGGGAGATTCACAGATACGCAGTATTTT.

Many counts were recorded for this clone. The rearrangement joins TRBV6-5 to TRBJ1-2; 9 bases are a match to TRBD1. Germline lookup yields CDR1 MNHEY and CDR2 SVGAGI. The CDR3 is 14 residues long. V lost 8 bases and J lost 4; bases outside the gene matches: 8. CDR3 bases: TGTGCCAGCGGACCCGGGACAGGGATCTATGGCTACACCTTC. Its translation: CASGPGTGIYGYTF.

This chain connects TRBV4-1 to TRBJ1-6, with D perhaps TRBD1 (5 bases). Germline V lookup: CDR1 MGHRA, CDR2 YSYEKL. With 0 bases removed from V and 9 bases from J, the gap between germline ends came to 9 bases. This CDR3 is built from 14 residues. The CDR3 reads CASSQDGGGSPLHF. Written as DNA, the CDR3 is TGCGCCAGCAGCCAAGATGGCGGGGGTTCACCCCTCCACTTT.

In this sample, this clone turned up once. The rearrangement links TRBV5-1 to TRBJ1-3; D not certain. There are 16 residues in the CDR3. V lost 1 base, J lost 3 bases, and 14 bases lay in between. Germline CDR1 reads SGHRS; CDR2 reads YFSETQ. For the CDR3, the DNA is TGCGCCAGCAGCTTGCCCCGGGAGGGAGATGGAAACACCATATATTTT. This translates into CASSLPREGDGNTIYF.

DNA of the CDR3: TGTGCCAGCAGTCCCGGACAGCTCAATGAGCAGTTCTTC. This translates into CASSPGQLNEQFF. V is TRBV6-5 and J is TRBJ2-1; a possible D gene is TRBD1 (6 bases). CDR3 size: 13 residues. Germline loops: CDR1 MNHEY, CDR2 SVGAGI. Trimming removed 5 bases at V and 6 bases at J, with 11 bases between.

The chain has TRBV5-1 and TRBJ2-3, with no clear D. Germline lookup yields CDR1 SGHRS and CDR2 YFSETQ. The ends were cut back, 7 bases at V and 0 bases at J, with 18 bases in the middle. This CDR3 comprises 16 residues. Here the CDR3 DNA reads TGCGCCAGCGGCCCTGGTGACATTCTTAGCACAGATACGCAGTATTTT. This encodes CASGPGDILSTDTQYF.

This clone was seen a few times. The chain combines TRBV4-2 with TRBJ2-3, with a possible D match to TRBD1 (6 bases). CDR3 size: 17 residues. With 1 base removed from V and 1 base from J, the gap between germline ends came to 15 bases. In germline, CDR1 is LGHNA, CDR2 YNFKEQ. CDR3 nucleotides: TGTGCCAGCAGCCAAGGTCTGGCGGCAGGGGGCACAGATACGCAGTATTTT. Amino acid sequence: CASSQGLAAGGTDTQYF.

This rearrangement joins TRBV29-1 to TRBJ2-7, with 10 bases identical to TRBD2. CDR1 and CDR2 (germline): SQVTM, ANQGSEA. The junction had 6 bases not matched to a gene; V was cut back by 6 bases and J by 4 bases. This CDR3 is 13 amino acids long. The chain's CDR3 is CSVLLAGVYEQYF. The CDR3 DNA follows: TGCAGCGTCCTCCTAGCGGGAGTATACGAGCAGTACTTC.

This chain uses TRBV28 with TRBJ2-1, with TRBD1 matching 7 bases. The CDR3 length is 15 residues. Germline assignment: CDR1 MDHEN and CDR2 SYDVKM. V was pared by 6 bases and J by 0 bases, with 5 bases of the junction left unmatched. The CDR3 DNA follows: TGTGCCAGCAGCCGGGACAGATCCTCCTACAATGAGCAGTTCTTC. Encoded protein: CASSRDRSSYNEQFF.

The chain joins TRBV2 to TRBJ1-6; TRBD1 matches 8 bases. Losses at the gene ends were 9 bases for V and 7 bases for J; bases not matched to a gene: 8. Germline values: CDR1 SNHLY, CDR2 FYNNEI. CDR3 length equals 14 residues. CDR3 in amino acids: CARGAGQANSPLHF. Here the CDR3 DNA reads TGTGCCAGGGGTGCGGGACAGGCGAATTCACCCCTCCACTTT.

This chain uses TRBV5-1 with TRBJ1-1; D may be TRBD1 (6 bases). Germline values: CDR1 SGHRS, CDR2 YFSETQ. V was cut by 8 bases and J by 8 bases, with 19 bases left in between. The CDR3 consists of 13 residues. For the CDR3, the DNA is TGCGCCAGTAGAAAAGAGCAGGGGATAGAAGCTTTCTTT. Translating it yields CASRKEQGIEAFF.

This chain links TRBV9 with TRBJ2-7; a possible D gene is TRBD2 (5 bases). Germline CDR1 reads SGDLS; CDR2 reads YYNGEE. The V and J ends lost 5 bases and 2 bases respectively, with 8 bases between them. This CDR3 is built from 12 residues. CDR3 loop: CASRLGPYEQYF. The CDR3 nucleotides read TGTGCCAGCAGACTAGGTCCCTACGAGCAGTACTTC.

This clone was seen more than once but under ten times. V usage is TRBV19 and J usage is TRBJ2-3, with 8 bases matching TRBD2. V shed 0 bases and J 3 bases; nucleotides not matched to a gene: 2. The CDR3 is made up of 15 amino acids. CDR1 and CDR2 (germline): LNHDA, SQIVND (reference sequence). CDR3 in amino acids: CASSIEAGGTDTQYF. The CDR3 coding sequence is TGTGCCAGTAGTATAGAGGCGGGAGGAACAGATACGCAGTATTTT.

The genes are TRBV19 and TRBJ2-7; no firm D call. The germline CDR1 and CDR2 sequences are LNHDA and SQIVND (reference sequence). V was trimmed by 10 bases and J by 0 bases, leaving 16 bases between them. This CDR3 spans 14 amino acids. Here the CDR3 reads CATAHEPSSYEQYF. The CDR3 region has the DNA TGTGCCACCGCACACGAACCCAGCTCCTACGAGCAGTACTTC.

This clone was seen once. The gene calls are TRBV6-5 and TRBJ1-4; the D gene is possibly TRBD1 (5 bases). Between the trimmed V and J ends, which lost 0 bases and 8 bases, there was a span of 10 bases. This CDR3 is built from 14 residues. Germline CDR1 MNHEY, CDR2 SVGAGI. For the CDR3, the DNA is TGTGCCAGCAGTTACTCGGCAGGGAACGAAAAACTGTTTTTT. Translation gives CASSYSAGNEKLFF.

The gene calls are TRBV9 and TRBJ2-1; D is unresolved. Germline V lookup: CDR1 SGDLS, CDR2 YYNGEE. CDR3 length: 15 residues. V was cut by 0 bases and J by 0 bases, with 7 bases left in between. CDR3 in amino acids: CASSVETHSYNEQFF. Written as DNA, the CDR3 is TGTGCCAGCAGCGTAGAGACTCACTCCTACAATGAGCAGTTCTTC.

The chain uses TRBV19 and TRBJ2-6; possibly TRBD1 for D (5 bases). The CDR3 loop spans 15 amino acids. Germline V gene data show CDR1 as LNHDA and CDR2 as SQIVND (reference sequence). The V gene lost 3 bases and the J gene lost 4 bases, with 10 bases spanning the gap. The CDR3 nucleotides are TGTGCCAGTAGTATCACAGGAGCCGGGGCCAACGTCCTGACTTTC. Translation gives CASSITGAGANVLTF.

This clone was recorded only once. This rearrangement joins TRBV24-1 to TRBJ2-3; tentatively, D is TRBD1 (7 bases). Germline-derived CDR1 and CDR2 are KGHDR and SFDVKD. Trimming stripped 8 bases from V and 8 bases from J, with 10 bases between. The CDR3 is 11 amino acids. CDR3 bases: TGTGCCACCACCCAGGGGGGTACGCAGTATTTT. Translated: CATTQGGTQYF.

The chain employs TRBV7-2 and TRBJ2-7; 9 positions match TRBD2. CDR1 is SGHTA and CDR2 is FQGNSA in the germline V gene. CDR3 length equals 15 residues. J lost 4 bases, V lost 0 bases, and 4 bases had no gene match. CDR3 DNA sequence: TGTGCCAGCAGCTTAGCGCTAGCGGGGCCATACGAGCAGTACTTC. Protein sequence: CASSLALAGPYEQYF.